This T cell receptor (beta chain) derives from a study of neurological immune-mediated disorders. General study points: Among expanded clones, no CDR3 amino acid sequences were shared across subjects, a pattern suggesting private repertoires in all groups. Patients with HTLV-1-associated myelopathy showed the most TCR clonal expansion. Those with multiple sclerosis showed the least, falling below healthy controls.

V lost 2 bases to trimming and J lost 4 bases; unmatched junction nucleotides: 9. The V gene's germline CDR1 is MNHEY and CDR2 SVGEGT. The CDR3 contains 17 residues. Time point: longitudinal time-point 2. A note on this clonotype: Its target is not known.

TCRdb redid the calling of the 5' RACE reads with MiXCR, one entry per CDR3 protein. The table has 60,000 to 75,000 distinct CDR3 sequences, 9.7% seen once. The specimen sequenced was PBMCs. The clonotype comes from a young man in good health. This chain links TRBV6-2 or TRBV6-3 with TRBJ2-3; 10 bases are a match to TRBD2. This CDR3 is CASSYPGELAGPDTQYF. The CDR3 region has the DNA TGTGCCAGCAGTTACCCCGGAGAACTAGCGGGGCCAGATACGCAGTATTTT.